The 9 T cell receptor beta chains in this list originate from one sample, sequenced in a study of blood T cell repertoires in COVID-19. Using immunoSEQ multiplex PCR, the repertoire was profiled, and TCRdb retains in-frame clones only, with some absent. Counted here are under 500,000 clones, about 85% occurring once; the ten biggest clones make up roughly 2%. Source material: PBMCs or T cells enriched from blood (not recorded which). These receptor sequences come from a woman aged 18 to 35 with acute COVID-19.

The chain carries TRBV9 and TRBJ1-1, with 9 bases that match TRBD1. Germline values: CDR1 SGDLS, CDR2 YYNGEE. J gave up 7 bases and V 2 bases, and 12 bases lay outside the gene matches. The CDR3 covers 16 residues. Written as DNA, the CDR3 is TGTGCCAGCAGCGTTGTGCTCCGGACAGGGGACTTTGAAGCTTTCTTT. Translation: CASSVVLRTGDFEAFF.

This sequence joins TRBV28 and TRBJ1-4; D might be TRBD1 (6 bases). The CDR3 is 13 amino acids. Germline CDR1 reads MDHEN; CDR2 reads SYDVKM. Trimming cost V 2 bases and J 15 bases, with 16 bases left between them. Here the CDR3 DNA reads TGTGCCAGCAGTTTACGGCAGGGGATCAAAATGTTTTTT. It yields the protein CASSLRQGIKMFF.

Note on this clone: This CDR3 is also generated by other DNA sequences in the sample. The chain carries TRBV7-2 and TRBJ2-7; a possible D gene is TRBD2 (5 bases). CDR3 length: 13 residues. Trimming took 1 base from V and 2 from J, leaving 6 bases between them. CDR1 is SGHTA and CDR2 is FQGNSA in the germline V gene. The CDR3 sequence is CASSLDGTYEQYF. The CDR3 region has the DNA TGTGCCAGCAGCTTAGACGGGACCTACGAGCAGTACTTC.

The V gene is TRBV13, the J gene TRBJ1-6; 7 bases agree with TRBD1. From germline, CDR1 is PRHDT and CDR2 FYEKMQ (reference sequence). This CDR3 spans 16 amino acids. J was trimmed by 9 bases and V by 5 bases; bases with no gene match: 13. The CDR3 sequence is CASSARGDSRSSPLHF. CDR3 nucleotides: TGTGCCAGCAGCGCAAGGGGGGACAGTAGGAGTTCACCCCTCCACTTT.

The count of this clone is one. The chain uses TRBV25-1 and TRBJ1-1; D may be TRBD1 (5 bases). The CDR3 has 14 residues. CDR1 and CDR2 from the germline V gene are MGHDK and SYGVNS. The V gene lost 4 bases and the J gene lost 1 base, with 10 bases spanning the gap. The CDR3 spells CASSGQTANTEAFF. The CDR3 coding sequence is TGTGCCAGCAGTGGCCAGACAGCGAACACTGAAGCTTTCTTT. Full variable domain (outside the CDR3, taken from reference TRBV25-1 and TRBJ1-1): EADIYQTPRYLVIGTGKKITLECSQTMGHDKMYWYQQDPGMELHLIHYSYGVNSTEKGDLSSESTVSRIRTEHFPLTLESARPSHTSQYLCASSGQTANTEAFFGQGTRLTVV.

J is TRBJ2-1 and V is TRBV3-1 (or the pseudogene TRBV3-2); 9 bases fit TRBD2. V shed 4 bases and J 4 bases; nucleotides not matched to a gene: 5. Germline values: CDR1 LGHDT, CDR2 YNNKEL (reference sequence). The CDR3 has 15 amino acids. This chain's CDR3 is CASSRSSGVYNEQFF. CDR3 DNA: TGTGCCAGCAGCCGTTCTAGCGGGGTGTACAATGAGCAGTTCTTC.

The chain employs TRBV18 and TRBJ1-6; 9 bases match TRBD1. Germline lookup yields CDR1 KGHSH and CDR2 LQKENI. Trimming took 3 bases from V and 7 from J; bases not matched to a gene: 4. This CDR3 has 15 amino acids. CDR3 residues: CASSPRDRENSPLHF. The DNA for the CDR3 is TGTGCCAGCTCACCGAGGGACAGGGAGAATTCACCCCTCCACTTT.

J is TRBJ1-1 and V is TRBV5-1; 7 bases map to TRBD1. V trimming: 1 base; J trimming: 5 bases; junction bases outside the gene matches: 5. CDR3 length: 14 amino acids. Germline V lookup: CDR1 SGHRS, CDR2 YFSETQ. The CDR3 protein is CASSLRGGQTEAFF. The CDR3 DNA is TGCGCCAGCAGCTTGCGAGGGGGCCAAACTGAAGCTTTCTTT.

This clone was seen only once. The chain recombines TRBV5-6 with TRBJ1-2; possible D gene TRBD1, 5 bases. Germline V gene data show CDR1 as SGHDT and CDR2 as YYEEEE. V shed 4 bases and J shed 5 bases, with 18 bases lying between them. The CDR3 runs 15 residues. The DNA of the CDR3 is TGTGCCAGCAGCCGTAGCCAGGGTCGGCTTTATGGCTACACCTTC. This translates into CASSRSQGRLYGYTF.